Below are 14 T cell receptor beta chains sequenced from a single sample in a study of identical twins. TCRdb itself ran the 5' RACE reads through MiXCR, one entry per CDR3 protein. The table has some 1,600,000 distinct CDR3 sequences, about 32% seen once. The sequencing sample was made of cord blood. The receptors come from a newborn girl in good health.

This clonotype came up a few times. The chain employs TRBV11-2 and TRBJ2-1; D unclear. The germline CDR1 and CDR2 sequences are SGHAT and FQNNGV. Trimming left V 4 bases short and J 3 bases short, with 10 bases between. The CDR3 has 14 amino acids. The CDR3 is CASSSGPVYNEQFF. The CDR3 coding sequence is TGTGCCAGCAGCTCCGGGCCCGTCTACAATGAGCAGTTCTTC.

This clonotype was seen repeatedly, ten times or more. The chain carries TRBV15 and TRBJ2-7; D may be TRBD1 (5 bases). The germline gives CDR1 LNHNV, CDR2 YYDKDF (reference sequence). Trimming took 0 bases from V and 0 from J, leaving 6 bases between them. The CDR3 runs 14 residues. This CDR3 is CATSRDRVSYEQYF. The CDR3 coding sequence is TGTGCCACCAGCAGAGACAGGGTCTCCTACGAGCAGTACTTC. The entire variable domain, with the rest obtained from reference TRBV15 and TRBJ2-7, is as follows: DAMVIQNPRYQVTQFGKPVTLSCSQTLNHNVMYWYQQKSSQAPKLLFHYYDKDFNNEADTPDNFQSRRPNTSFCFLDIRSPGLGDTAMYLCATSRDRVSYEQYFGPGTRLTVT.

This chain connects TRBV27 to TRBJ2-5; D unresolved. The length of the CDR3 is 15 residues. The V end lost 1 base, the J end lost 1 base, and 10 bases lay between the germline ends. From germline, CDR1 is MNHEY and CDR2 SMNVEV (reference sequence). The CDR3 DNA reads TGTGCCAGCAGTTTATTCGTAGCTAGCCAAGAGACCCAGTACTTC. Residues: CASSLFVASQETQYF.

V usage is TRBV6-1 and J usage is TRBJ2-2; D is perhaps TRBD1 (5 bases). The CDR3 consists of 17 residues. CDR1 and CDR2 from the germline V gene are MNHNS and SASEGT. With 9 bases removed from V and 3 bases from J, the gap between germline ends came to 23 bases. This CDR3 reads CARKRRMWGPYTGELFF. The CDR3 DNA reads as TGTGCCAGAAAGAGGCGTATGTGGGGCCCGTACACCGGGGAGCTGTTTTTT.

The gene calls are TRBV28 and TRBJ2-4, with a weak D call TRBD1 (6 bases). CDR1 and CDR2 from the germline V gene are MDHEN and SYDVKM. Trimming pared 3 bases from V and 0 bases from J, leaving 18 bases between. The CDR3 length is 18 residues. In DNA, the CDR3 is TGTGCCAGCAGTTTTCCCGCAGGGGCGGTTCTAGCCAAAAACATTCAGTACTTC. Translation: CASSFPAGAVLAKNIQYF.

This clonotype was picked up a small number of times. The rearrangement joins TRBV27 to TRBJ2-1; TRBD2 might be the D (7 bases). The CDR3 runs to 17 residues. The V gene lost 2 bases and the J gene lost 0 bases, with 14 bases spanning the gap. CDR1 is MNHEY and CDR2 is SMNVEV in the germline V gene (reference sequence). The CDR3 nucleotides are TGTGCCAGCAGTTTAGAGGGGGGGCTACCCTCCTACAATGAGCAGTTCTTC. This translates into CASSLEGGLPSYNEQFF.

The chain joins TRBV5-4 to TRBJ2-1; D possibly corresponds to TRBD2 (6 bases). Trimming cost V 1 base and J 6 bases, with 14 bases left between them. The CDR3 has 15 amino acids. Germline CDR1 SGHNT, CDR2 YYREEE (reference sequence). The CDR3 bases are TGTGCCAGCAGCTTGTCCAGCGGGTATCCCAATGAGCAGTTCTTC. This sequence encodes CASSLSSGYPNEQFF. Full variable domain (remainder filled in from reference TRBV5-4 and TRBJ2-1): ETGVTQSPTHLIKTRGQQVTLRCSSQSGHNTVSWYQQALGQGPQFIFQYYREEENGRGNFPPRFSGLQFPNYSSELNVNALELDDSALYLCASSLSSGYPNEQFFGPGTRLTVL.

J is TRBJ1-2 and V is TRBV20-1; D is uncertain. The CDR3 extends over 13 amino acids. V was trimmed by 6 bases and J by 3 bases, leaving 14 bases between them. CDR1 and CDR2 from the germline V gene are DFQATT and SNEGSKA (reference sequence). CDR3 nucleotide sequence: TGCAGTGCCGGCCAGGACGGTGACTATGGCTACACCTTC. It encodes CSAGQDGDYGYTF.

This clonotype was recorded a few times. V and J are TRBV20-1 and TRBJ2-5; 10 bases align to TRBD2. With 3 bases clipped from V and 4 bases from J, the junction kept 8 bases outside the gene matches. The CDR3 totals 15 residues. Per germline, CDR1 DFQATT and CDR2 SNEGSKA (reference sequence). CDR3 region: CSASLASGRGETQYF. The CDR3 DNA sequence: TGCAGTGCTAGTTTAGCTAGCGGGAGAGGAGAGACCCAGTACTTC.

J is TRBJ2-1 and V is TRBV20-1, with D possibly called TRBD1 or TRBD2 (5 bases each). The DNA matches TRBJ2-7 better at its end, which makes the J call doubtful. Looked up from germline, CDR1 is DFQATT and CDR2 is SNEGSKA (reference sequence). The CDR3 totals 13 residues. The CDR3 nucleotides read TGCAGTGCGGATTCCGGGGCGTACAATGAGCAGTACTTC. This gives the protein CSADSGAYNEQYF.

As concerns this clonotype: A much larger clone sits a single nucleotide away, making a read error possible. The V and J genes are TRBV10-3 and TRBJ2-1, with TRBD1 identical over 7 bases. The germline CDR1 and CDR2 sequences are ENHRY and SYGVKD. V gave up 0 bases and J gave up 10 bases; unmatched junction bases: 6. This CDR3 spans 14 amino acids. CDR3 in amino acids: CAISESLTGSEQFF. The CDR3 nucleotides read TGTGCCATCAGTGAGTCCCTGACAGGGAGCGAGCAGTTCTTC.

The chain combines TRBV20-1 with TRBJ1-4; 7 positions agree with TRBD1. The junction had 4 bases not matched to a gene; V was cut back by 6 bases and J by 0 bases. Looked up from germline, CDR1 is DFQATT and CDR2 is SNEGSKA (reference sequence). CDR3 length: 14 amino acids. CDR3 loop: CSARTGSTNEKLFF. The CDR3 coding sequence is TGCAGTGCGCGGACAGGTTCAACTAATGAAAAACTGTTTTTT.

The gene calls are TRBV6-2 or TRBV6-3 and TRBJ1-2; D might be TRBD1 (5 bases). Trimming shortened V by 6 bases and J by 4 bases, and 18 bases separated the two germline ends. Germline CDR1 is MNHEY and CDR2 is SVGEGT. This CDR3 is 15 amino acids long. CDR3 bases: TGTGCCAGCAGGGACACCGGGCCAGCCCTCTATGGCTACACCTTC. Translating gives CASRDTGPALYGYTF.

Written as DNA, the CDR3 is TGTGCCAGCAGCCAACCGGGACTAGCGGGAGAAAATAATGAGCAGTACTTC. Its protein is CASSQPGLAGENNEQYF. The chain carries TRBV13 and TRBJ2-5; 14 nucleotides match TRBD2. CDR1 is PRHDT and CDR2 is FYEKMQ in the germline V gene (reference sequence). V lost 5 bases, J lost 11 bases, and 16 bases stayed unmatched. The CDR3 has 17 amino acids.